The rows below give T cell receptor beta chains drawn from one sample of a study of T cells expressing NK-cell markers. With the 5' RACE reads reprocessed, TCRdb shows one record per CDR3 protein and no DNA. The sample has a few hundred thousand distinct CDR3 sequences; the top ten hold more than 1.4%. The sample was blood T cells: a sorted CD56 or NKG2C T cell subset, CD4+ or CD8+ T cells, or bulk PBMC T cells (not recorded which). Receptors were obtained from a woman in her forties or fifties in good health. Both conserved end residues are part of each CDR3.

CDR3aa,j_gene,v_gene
CASSTTSGGEQFF,TRBJ2-1,TRBV7-8
CASSWGGSGMNEQFF,TRBJ2-1,TRBV5-1
CSARSGTSSNQPQHF,TRBJ1-5,TRBV20-1
CSASPLDTYSGNTIYF,TRBJ1-3,TRBV20-1
CAITAGGPLANEQFF,TRBJ2-1,TRBV10-3
CSARGGSGLQETQYF,TRBJ2-5,TRBV20-1
CASSLRTSTYNEQFF,TRBJ2-1,TRBV7-2
CASSSGLARETQYF,TRBJ2-5,TRBV5-6
CAISPRAGPNNEQFF,TRBJ2-1,TRBV10-3
CASSRYLQGTGVENIQYF,TRBJ2-4,TRBV6-2/TRBV6-3
CSARRASGVTDTQYF,TRBJ2-3,TRBV20-1
CASSWRGPKETQYF,TRBJ2-5,TRBV12-3/TRBV12-4
CSARRENEKLFF,TRBJ1-4,TRBV20-1
CATGDTGFSNQPQHF,TRBJ1-5,TRBV15
CASSSRQLSSYNEQFF,TRBJ2-1,TRBV6-5